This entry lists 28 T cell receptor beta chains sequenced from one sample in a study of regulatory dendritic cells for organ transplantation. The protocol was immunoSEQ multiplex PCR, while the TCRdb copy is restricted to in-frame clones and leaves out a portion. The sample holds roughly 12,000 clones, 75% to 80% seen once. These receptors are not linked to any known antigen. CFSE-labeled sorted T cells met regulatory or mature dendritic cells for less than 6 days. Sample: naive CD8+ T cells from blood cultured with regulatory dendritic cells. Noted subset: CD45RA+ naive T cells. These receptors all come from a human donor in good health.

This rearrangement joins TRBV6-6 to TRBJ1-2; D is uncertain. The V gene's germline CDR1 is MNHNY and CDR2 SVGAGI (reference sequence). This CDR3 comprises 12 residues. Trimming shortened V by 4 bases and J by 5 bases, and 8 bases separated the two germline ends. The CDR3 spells CASSSSKYGYTF. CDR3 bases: TGTGCCAGCAGTTCCTCCAAATATGGCTACACCTTC.

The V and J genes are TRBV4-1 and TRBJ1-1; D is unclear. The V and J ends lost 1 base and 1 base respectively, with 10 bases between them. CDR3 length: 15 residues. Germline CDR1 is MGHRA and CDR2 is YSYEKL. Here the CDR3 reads CASSQGGTGNTEAFF. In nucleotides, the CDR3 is TGCGCCAGCAGCCAAGGTGGCACGGGGAACACTGAAGCTTTCTTT.

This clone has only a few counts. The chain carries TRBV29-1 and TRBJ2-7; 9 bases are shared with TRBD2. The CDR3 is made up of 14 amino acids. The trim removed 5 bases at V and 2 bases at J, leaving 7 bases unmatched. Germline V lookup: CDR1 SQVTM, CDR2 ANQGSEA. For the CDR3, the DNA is TGCAGCGTTAGTGAGCGGGGGGCCACCTACGAGCAGTACTTC. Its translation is CSVSERGATYEQYF.

As DNA, the CDR3 is TGTGCCAGCAGTTGGGGGGGCGGAGATACGCAGTATTTT. Protein: CASSWGGGDTQYF. The rearrangement links TRBV6-5 to TRBJ2-3; tentative D call: TRBD2 (7 bases). From germline, CDR1 is MNHEY and CDR2 SVGAGI. V lost 4 bases, J lost 5 bases, and 10 bases lay in between. The CDR3 runs 13 residues.

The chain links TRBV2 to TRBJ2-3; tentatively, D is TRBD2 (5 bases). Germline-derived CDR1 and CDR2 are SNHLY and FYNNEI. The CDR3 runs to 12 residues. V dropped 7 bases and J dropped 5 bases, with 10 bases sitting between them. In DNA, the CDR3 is TGTGCCAGCACGTCGGCGGGAGATACGCAGTATTTT. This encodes CASTSAGDTQYF.

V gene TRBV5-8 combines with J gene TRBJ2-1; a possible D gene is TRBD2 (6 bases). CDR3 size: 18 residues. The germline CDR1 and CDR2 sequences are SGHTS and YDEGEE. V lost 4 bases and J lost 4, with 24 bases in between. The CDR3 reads CASSPSPPGLHSYNEQFF. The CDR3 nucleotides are TGTGCCAGCAGCCCCTCACCGCCGGGACTTCACTCATACAATGAGCAGTTCTTC. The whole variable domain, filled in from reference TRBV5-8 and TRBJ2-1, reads EAGVTQSPTHLIKTRGQQATLRCSPISGHTSVYWYQQALGLGLQFLLWYDEGEERNRGNFPPRFSGRQFPNYSSELNVNALELEDSALYLCASSPSPPGLHSYNEQFFGPGTRLTVL.

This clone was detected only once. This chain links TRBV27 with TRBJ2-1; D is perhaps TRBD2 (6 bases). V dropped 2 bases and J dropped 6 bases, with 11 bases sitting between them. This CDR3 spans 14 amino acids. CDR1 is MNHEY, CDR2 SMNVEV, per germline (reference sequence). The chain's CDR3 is CASSLGDLRNEQFF. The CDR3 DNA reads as TGTGCCAGCAGTTTAGGGGACTTACGCAATGAGCAGTTCTTC.

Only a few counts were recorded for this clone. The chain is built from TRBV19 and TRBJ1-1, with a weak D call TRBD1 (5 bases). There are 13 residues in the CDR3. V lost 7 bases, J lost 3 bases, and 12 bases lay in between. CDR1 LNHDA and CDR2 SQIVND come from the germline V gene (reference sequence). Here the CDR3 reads CASKALGDTEAFF. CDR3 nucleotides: TGTGCCAGTAAGGCCTTAGGGGACACTGAAGCTTTCTTT. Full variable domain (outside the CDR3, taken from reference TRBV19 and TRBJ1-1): DGGITQSPKYLFRKEGQNVTLSCEQNLNHDAMYWYRQDPGQGLRLIYYSQIVNDFQKGDIAEGYSVSREKKESFPLTVTSAQKNPTAFYLCASKALGDTEAFFGQGTRLTVV.

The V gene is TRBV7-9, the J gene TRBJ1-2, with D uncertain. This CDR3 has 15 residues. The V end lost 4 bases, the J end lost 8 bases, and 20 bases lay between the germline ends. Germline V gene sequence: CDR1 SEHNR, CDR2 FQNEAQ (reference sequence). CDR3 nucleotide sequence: TGTGCCAGCAGCTATCTTACCGGGCGATCGGGGGGCTACACCTTC. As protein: CASSYLTGRSGGYTF.

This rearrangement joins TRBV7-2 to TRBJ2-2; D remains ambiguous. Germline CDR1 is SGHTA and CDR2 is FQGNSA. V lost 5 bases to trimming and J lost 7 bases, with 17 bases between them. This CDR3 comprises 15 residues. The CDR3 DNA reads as TGTGCCAGCAGCCCGACATCTGAACGGATCGGGGAGCTGTTTTTT. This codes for CASSPTSERIGELFF.

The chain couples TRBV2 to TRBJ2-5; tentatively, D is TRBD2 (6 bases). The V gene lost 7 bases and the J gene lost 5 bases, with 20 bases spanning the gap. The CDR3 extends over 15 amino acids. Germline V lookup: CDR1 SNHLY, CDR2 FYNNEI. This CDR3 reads CASKVTGQGGETQYF. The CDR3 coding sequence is TGTGCCAGCAAGGTGACGGGGCAAGGAGGGGAGACCCAGTACTTC.

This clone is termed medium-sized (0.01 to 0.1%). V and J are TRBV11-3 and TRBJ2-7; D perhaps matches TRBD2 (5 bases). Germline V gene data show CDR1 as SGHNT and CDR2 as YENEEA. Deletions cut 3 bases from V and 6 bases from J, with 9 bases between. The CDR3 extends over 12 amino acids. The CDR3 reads CASSFGLGEQYF. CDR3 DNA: TGTGCCAGCAGCTTCGGACTGGGCGAGCAGTACTTC.

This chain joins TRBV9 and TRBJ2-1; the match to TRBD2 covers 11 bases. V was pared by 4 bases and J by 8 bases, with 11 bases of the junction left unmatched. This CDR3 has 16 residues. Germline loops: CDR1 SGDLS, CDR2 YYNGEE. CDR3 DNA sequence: TGTGCCAGCAGCTTAGGGGCTAGCGGGGGGTTCTATGAGCAGTTCTTC. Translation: CASSLGASGGFYEQFF.

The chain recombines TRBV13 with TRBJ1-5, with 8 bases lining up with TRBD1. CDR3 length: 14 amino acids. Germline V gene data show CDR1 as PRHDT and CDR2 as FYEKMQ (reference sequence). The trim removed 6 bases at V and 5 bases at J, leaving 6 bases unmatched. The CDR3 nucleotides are TGTGCCAGCAGGTATCAGGGGGCAGATCAGCCCCAGCATTTT. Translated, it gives CASRYQGADQPQHF.

The CDR3 spells CASSPNLYEQYF. DNA of the CDR3: TGTGCCAGCAGTCCTAACCTCTACGAGCAGTACTTC. J is TRBJ2-7 and V is TRBV6-5; D not resolved. The CDR3 has 12 amino acids. Germline CDR1 is MNHEY and CDR2 is SVGAGI. V dropped 5 bases and J dropped 3 bases, with 8 bases sitting between them.

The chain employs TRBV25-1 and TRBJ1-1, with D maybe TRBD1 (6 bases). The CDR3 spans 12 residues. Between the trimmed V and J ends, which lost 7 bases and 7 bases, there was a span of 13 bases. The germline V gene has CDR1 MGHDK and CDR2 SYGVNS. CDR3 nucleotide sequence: TGTGCCAGCACGGGGGGCGATAATGAAGCTTTCTTT. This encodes CASTGGDNEAFF. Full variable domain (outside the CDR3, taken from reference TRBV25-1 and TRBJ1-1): EADIYQTPRYLVIGTGKKITLECSQTMGHDKMYWYQQDPGMELHLIHYSYGVNSTEKGDLSSESTVSRIRTEHFPLTLESARPSHTSQYLCASTGGDNEAFFGQGTRLTVV.

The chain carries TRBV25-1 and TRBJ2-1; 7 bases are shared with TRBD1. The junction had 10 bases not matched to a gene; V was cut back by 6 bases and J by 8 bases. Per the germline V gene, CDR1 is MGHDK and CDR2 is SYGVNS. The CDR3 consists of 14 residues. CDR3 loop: CASRTVDRDDEQFF. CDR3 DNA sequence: TGTGCCAGCAGGACGGTAGACAGGGATGATGAGCAGTTCTTC.

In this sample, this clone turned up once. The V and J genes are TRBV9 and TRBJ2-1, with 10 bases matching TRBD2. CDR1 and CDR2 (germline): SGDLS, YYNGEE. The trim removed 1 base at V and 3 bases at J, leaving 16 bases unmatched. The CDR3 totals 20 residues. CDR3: CASSVHLGGSGGVFYNEQFF. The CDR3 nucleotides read TGTGCCAGCAGCGTACACTTAGGGGGAAGCGGGGGGGTTTTCTACAATGAGCAGTTCTTC.

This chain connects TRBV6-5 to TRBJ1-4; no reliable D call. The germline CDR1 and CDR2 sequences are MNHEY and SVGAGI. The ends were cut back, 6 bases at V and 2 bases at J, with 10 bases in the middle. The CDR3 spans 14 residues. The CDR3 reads CASRLTPTNEKLFF. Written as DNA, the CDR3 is TGTGCCAGCAGACTAACGCCCACTAATGAAAAACTGTTTTTT.

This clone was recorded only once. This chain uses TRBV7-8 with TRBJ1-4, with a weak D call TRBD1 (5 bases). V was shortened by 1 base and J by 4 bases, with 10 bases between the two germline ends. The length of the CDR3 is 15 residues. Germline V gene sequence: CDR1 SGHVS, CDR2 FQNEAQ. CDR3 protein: CASSLERQINEKLFF. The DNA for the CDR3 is TGTGCCAGCAGCTTAGAGCGACAGATTAATGAAAAACTGTTTTTT.

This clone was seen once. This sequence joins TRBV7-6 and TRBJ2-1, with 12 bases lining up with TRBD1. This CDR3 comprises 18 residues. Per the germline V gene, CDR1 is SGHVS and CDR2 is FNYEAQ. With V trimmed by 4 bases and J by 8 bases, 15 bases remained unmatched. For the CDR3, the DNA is TGTGCCAGCAGCTACCGAGTGGCGGGACAGGGGGCTTTGGATGAGCAGTTCTTC. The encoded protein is CASSYRVAGQGALDEQFF. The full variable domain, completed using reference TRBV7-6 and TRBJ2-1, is GAGVSQSPRYKVTKRGQDVALRCDPISGHVSLYWYRQALGQGPEFLTYFNYEAQQDKSGLPNDRFSAERPEGSISTLTIQRTEQRDSAMYRCASSYRVAGQGALDEQFFGPGTRLTVL.

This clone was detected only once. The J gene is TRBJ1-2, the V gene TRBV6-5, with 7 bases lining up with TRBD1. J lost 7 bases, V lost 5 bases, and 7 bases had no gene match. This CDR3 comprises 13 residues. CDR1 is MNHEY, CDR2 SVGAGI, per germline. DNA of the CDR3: TGTGCCAGCAGTAAGGGACAGCGAGGTGGCTACACCTTC. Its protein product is CASSKGQRGGYTF.

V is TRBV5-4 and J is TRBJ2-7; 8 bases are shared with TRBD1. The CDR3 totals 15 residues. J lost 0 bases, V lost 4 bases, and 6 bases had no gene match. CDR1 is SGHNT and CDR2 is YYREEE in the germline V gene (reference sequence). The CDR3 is CASSNRGAASYEQYF. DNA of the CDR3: TGTGCCAGCAGCAACAGGGGGGCCGCCTCCTACGAGCAGTACTTC.

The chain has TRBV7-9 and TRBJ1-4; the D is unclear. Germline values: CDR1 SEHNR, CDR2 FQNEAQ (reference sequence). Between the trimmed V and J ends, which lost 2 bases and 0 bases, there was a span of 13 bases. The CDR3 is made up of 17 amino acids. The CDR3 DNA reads TGTGCCAGCAGCTTATCCCTGAGAGCCGCAACTAATGAAAAACTGTTTTTT. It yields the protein CASSLSLRAATNEKLFF.

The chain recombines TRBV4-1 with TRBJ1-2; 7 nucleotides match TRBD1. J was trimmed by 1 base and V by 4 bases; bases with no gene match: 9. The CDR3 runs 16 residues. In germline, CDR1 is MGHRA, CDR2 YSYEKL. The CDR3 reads CASSPRGGPVNYGYTF. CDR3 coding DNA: TGCGCCAGCAGCCCCCGAGGGGGCCCGGTTAACTATGGCTACACCTTC.

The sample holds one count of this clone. CDR3: CASSHGTSGGANTGELFF. The CDR3 DNA reads TGCGCCAGCAGCCACGGGACTAGCGGGGGGGCGAACACCGGGGAGCTGTTTTTT. This chain uses TRBV4-3 with TRBJ2-2; 16 bases align to TRBD2. V dropped 3 bases and J dropped 0; count of bases not matched to a gene: 1. The CDR3 has 18 amino acids. CDR1 and CDR2 from the germline V gene are LGHNA and YSLEER.

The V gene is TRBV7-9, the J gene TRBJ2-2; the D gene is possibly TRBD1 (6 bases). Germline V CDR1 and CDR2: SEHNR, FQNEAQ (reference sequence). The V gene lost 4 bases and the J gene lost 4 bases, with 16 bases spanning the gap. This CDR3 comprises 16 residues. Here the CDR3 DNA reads TGTGCCAGCAGCTATTACTCAGGGGTAGGCACCGGGGAGCTGTTTTTT. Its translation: CASSYYSGVGTGELFF.

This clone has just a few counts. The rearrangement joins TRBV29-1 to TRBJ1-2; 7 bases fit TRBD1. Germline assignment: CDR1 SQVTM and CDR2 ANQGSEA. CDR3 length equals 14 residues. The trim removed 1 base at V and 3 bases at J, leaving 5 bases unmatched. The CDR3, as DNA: TGCAGCGTTGAAGGACAGGGATATCACTATGGCTACACCTTC. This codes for CSVEGQGYHYGYTF.